A selection of T cell receptor beta chains follows, all from one sample in a study of cytomegalovirus exposure and HLA in healthy donors. The assay was immunoSEQ multiplex PCR, and TCRdb's table has in-frame clones only and misses some. The sample lists 180,000 or so clones; more than 65% were seen once. The sample was PBMCs. These receptors came from a male donor in good health and CMV-seronegative. Both conserved end residues are part of each CDR3.

length: 16
V: TRBV7-3
J: TRBJ2-5
CDR3: CASSFLGTSYQETQYF

length: 14
V: TRBV7-2
J: TRBJ1-1
CDR3: CASSPGPGNTEAFF

length: 15
V: TRBV6-1
J: TRBJ1-2
CDR3: CASSEFSGPNYGYTF

length: 15
V: TRBV27
J: TRBJ2-1
CDR3: CASSLLRGNGDEQFF

length: 17
V: TRBV4-3
J: TRBJ1-2
CDR3: CASSPAAHWKGDYGYTF

length: 15
V: TRBV29-1
J: TRBJ1-2
CDR3: CSAVAGSVTNYGYTF

length: 15
V: TRBV4-2
J: TRBJ2-3
CDR3: CASSQGGQGTDTQYF

length: 13
V: TRBV11-3
J: TRBJ2-7
CDR3: CASSLDGAYEQYF

length: 13
V: TRBV7-9
J: TRBJ1-2
CDR3: CASSSTGGYGYTF

length: 14
V: TRBV5-6
J: -
CDR3: CASREGGQTYEQYF

length: 18
V: TRBV9
J: TRBJ1-1
CDR3: CASSSYGQGSPMNTEAFF

length: 16
V: TRBV19
J: TRBJ2-1
CDR3: CASSPLAGGSYNEQFF

length: 15
V: TRBV18
J: TRBJ1-3
CDR3: CASADREASGNTIYF